The 11 T cell receptor beta chains below come from one sample, sequenced in a study of cytomegalovirus exposure and HLA in healthy donors. PCR primers comprised 60 Vbeta and 13 Jbeta primers. The method was immunoSEQ multiplex PCR; TCRdb's version includes in-frame clones alone and lacks a portion of them. Among over 110,000 clones listed, over 65% were seen once. The sequencing sample was made of PBMCs. The origin of the receptors is a male donor in good health and CMV-seronegative.

V gene TRBV7-2 combines with J gene TRBJ1-1; TRBD1 aligns across 7 bases. The CDR3 loop spans 18 amino acids. The junction had 15 bases not matched to a gene; V was cut back by 1 base and J by 4 bases. Germline V lookup: CDR1 SGHTA, CDR2 FQGNSA. Here the CDR3 reads CASSLGTVRGRFRTEAFF. The CDR3 region has the DNA TGTGCCAGCAGCTTAGGAACGGTCAGGGGGAGATTCCGCACTGAAGCTTTCTTT.

V gene TRBV18 combines with J gene TRBJ2-5; TRBD1 agrees at 9 bases. The J segment lost 2 bases and the V segment lost 6 bases, leaving 7 bases of the junction unmatched. The CDR3 contains 15 residues. Germline V gene sequence: CDR1 KGHSH, CDR2 LQKENI. The CDR3 nucleotides are TGTGCCAGCTCGCCAGGGACAGGGCGGCAAGAGACCCAGTACTTC. Protein product: CASSPGTGRQETQYF.

The chain uses TRBV7-9 and TRBJ2-4, with 16 nucleotides matching TRBD2. V was pared by 5 bases and J by 4 bases, with 5 bases of the junction left unmatched. The CDR3 is made up of 17 amino acids. The germline V gene has CDR1 SEHNR and CDR2 FQNEAQ (reference sequence). As DNA, the CDR3 is TGTGCCAGCAGCCAGGGACTAGCGGGAGGGAAGAAAAACATTCAGTACTTC. This encodes CASSQGLAGGKKNIQYF.

The chain uses TRBV18 and TRBJ2-7; D perhaps matches TRBD1 (6 bases). The V and J ends lost 3 bases and 4 bases respectively, with 16 bases between them. Germline CDR1 reads KGHSH; CDR2 reads LQKENI. The CDR3 is 15 residues long. The CDR3 nucleotides read TGTGCCAGCTCACCCCCAGGGGCAGTTCCGTACGAGCAGTACTTC. As protein: CASSPPGAVPYEQYF.

The V gene is TRBV7-9, the J gene TRBJ1-5, with TRBD1 matching 9 bases. This CDR3 has 15 residues. V shed 5 bases, J shed 5 bases, and the junction held 7 bases outside the gene matches. The V gene's germline CDR1 is SEHNR and CDR2 FQNEAQ (reference sequence). The CDR3 sequence is CASSTGTGMDQPQHF. In DNA form, the CDR3 reads TGTGCCAGCAGCACCGGGACAGGGATGGATCAGCCCCAGCATTTT.

This chain uses TRBV5-4 with TRBJ2-3, with 13 bases identical to TRBD2. CDR3 length: 16 amino acids. Germline lookup yields CDR1 SGHNT and CDR2 YYREEE (reference sequence). The ends lost 3 bases at V and 2 bases at J; junction bases unmatched: 3. Here the CDR3 reads CASSSGLAGLTDTQYF. CDR3 nucleotide sequence: TGTGCCAGCAGCTCGGGACTAGCGGGACTCACAGATACGCAGTATTTT.

The chain uses TRBV5-4 and TRBJ1-1, with 7 bases lining up with TRBD1. The CDR3 loop spans 15 amino acids. Trimming took 4 bases from V and 1 from J; bases not matched to a gene: 7. Germline loops: CDR1 SGHNT, CDR2 YYREEE (reference sequence). The CDR3 region has the DNA TGTGCCAGCAGCATCGACAGGGTGGGGAACACTGAAGCTTTCTTT. Its protein product is CASSIDRVGNTEAFF.

This sequence joins TRBV5-4 and TRBJ2-7, with 7 positions matching TRBD2. Per the germline V gene, CDR1 is SGHNT and CDR2 is YYREEE (reference sequence). The CDR3 extends over 14 amino acids. Trimming at V came to 3 bases and at J to 4 bases, leaving 7 bases not matched to a gene. The CDR3: CASSSGPSGYEQYF. The CDR3 DNA reads as TGTGCCAGCAGCTCCGGTCCTAGCGGATACGAGCAGTACTTC.

CDR3 in amino acids: CASSPLPLAATDTQYF. The DNA of the CDR3 is TGTGCCAGCAGTCCCCTTCCACTAGCGGCCACAGATACGCAGTATTTT. The gene calls are TRBV6-6 and TRBJ2-3; 8 nucleotides line up with TRBD2. Looked up from germline, CDR1 is MNHNY and CDR2 is SVGAGI (reference sequence). Trimming took 5 bases from V and 2 from J; bases not matched to a gene: 9. The CDR3 is 16 residues long.

The J gene is TRBJ1-5, the V gene TRBV30; 8 nucleotides agree with TRBD1. The CDR3 consists of 13 residues. Trimming cost V 2 bases and J 4 bases; bases outside gene matches: 1. CDR1 and CDR2 (germline): GTSNPN, SVGIG (reference sequence). CDR3: CAWSQGANQPQHF. The CDR3 DNA is TGTGCCTGGAGTCAGGGGGCGAATCAGCCCCAGCATTTT.

The gene calls are TRBV12-5 and TRBJ2-7, with D tentatively TRBD1 (6 bases). The germline CDR1 and CDR2 sequences are LGHNT and FRNRAP. The CDR3 extends over 19 amino acids. V dropped 0 bases and J dropped 3 bases, with 24 bases sitting between them. The CDR3: CASGLVFQGRPYRDYEQYF. The CDR3 DNA sequence: TGTGCTAGTGGTTTGGTATTCCAGGGGCGCCCTTACCGGGACTACGAGCAGTACTTC.